What follows are 20 T cell receptor beta chains derived from one specimen sequenced in a study of CD8+ T cells in alopecia areata. Treatment described: oral pan-JAK inhibitor, 5-10 mg twice daily. Sequencing templates came from extracted RNA that was reverse transcribed into cDNA. Produced via immunoSEQ multiplex PCR; TCRdb's table is partial and in-frame only. This table has approximately 210,000 clones, approximately 45% appearing once. Here the sequenced sample was CD4+ T cells sorted from blood, taken at roughly week 36, from a patient treated with tofacitinib. The receptors were sampled from a human donor with alopecia areata.

In this sample, this clone turned up a few times. V is TRBV20-1 and J is TRBJ2-1; tentatively, D is TRBD2 (5 bases). V was trimmed by 6 bases and J by 5 bases, leaving 8 bases between them. The CDR3 has 11 amino acids. Looked up from germline, CDR1 is DFQATT and CDR2 is SNEGSKA (reference sequence). The CDR3 sequence is CSAREDNEQFF. The CDR3 coding sequence is TGCAGTGCGAGGGAAGACAATGAGCAGTTCTTC.

The sample holds one count of this clone. This chain links TRBV7-9 with TRBJ1-2; D not resolved. This CDR3 is 16 amino acids long. V was shortened by 1 base and J by 5 bases, with 17 bases between the two germline ends. CDR1 and CDR2 (germline): SEHNR, FQNEAQ (reference sequence). The CDR3 here is CASSLERLPGWYGYTF. CDR3 nucleotide sequence: TGTGCCAGCAGCTTAGAACGCCTGCCAGGATGGTATGGCTACACCTTC.

The V gene is TRBV30, the J gene TRBJ2-3; 7 nucleotides align to TRBD1. Per germline, CDR1 GTSNPN and CDR2 SVGIG (reference sequence). Germline trimming cut 4 bases from V and 2 bases from J; bases unmatched to any gene: 3. The CDR3 spans 13 residues. The CDR3 DNA is TGTGCCTGGAACAGGGGTTCCACAGATACGCAGTATTTT. Its translation: CAWNRGSTDTQYF. Filled out from reference TRBV30 and TRBJ2-3, the complete variable domain reads SQTIHQWPATLVQPVGSPLSLECTVEGTSNPNLYWYRQAAGRGLQLLFYSVGIGQISSEVPQNLSASRPQDRQFILSSKKLLLSDSGFYLCAWNRGSTDTQYFGPGTRLTVL.

This clone was counted only a few times. This chain connects TRBV7-9 to TRBJ1-1; 8 nucleotides match TRBD1. CDR3 size: 15 residues. V shed 10 bases, J shed 2 bases, and the junction held 12 bases outside the gene matches. CDR1 is SEHNR and CDR2 is FQNEAQ in the germline V gene (reference sequence). The CDR3 DNA reads as TGTGCCACCGGGACAGGCTTAGGGGGAAACACTGAAGCTTTCTTT. Protein sequence: CATGTGLGGNTEAFF.

V is TRBV7-6 and J is TRBJ2-2, with unresolved D. V lost 4 bases, J lost 5 bases, and 20 bases lay in between. This CDR3 is 17 amino acids long. Per germline, CDR1 SGHVS and CDR2 FNYEAQ. The CDR3 nucleotides read TGTGCCAGCAGCTACTCCTTCGGGCCACTGTCAACCGGGGAGCTGTTTTTT. Translating gives CASSYSFGPLSTGELFF.

V usage is TRBV14 and J usage is TRBJ2-1; possibly TRBD2 for D (5 bases). There are 15 residues in the CDR3. Germline CDR1 is SGHDN and CDR2 is FVKESK. The germline V and J ends were trimmed by 1 base and 11 bases, with 18 bases remaining between them. The CDR3 region has the DNA TGTGCCAGCAGCCAAGTGGGGTCGGCTAGCCACAAGCAGTTCTTC. It translates to CASSQVGSASHKQFF.

This sequence joins TRBV23-1 and TRBJ2-5; tentative D call: TRBD1 (5 bases). TRBV23-1 is classed as an ORF, of uncertain function. Trimming stripped 8 bases from V and 3 bases from J, with 10 bases between. CDR3 length: 12 residues. The CDR3 loop reads CASGHVKETQYF. DNA for the CDR3: TGCGCCAGCGGACATGTTAAAGAGACCCAGTACTTC.

This clone was seen a few times. J is TRBJ2-3 and V is TRBV28; D unresolved. Deletions cut 6 bases from V and 1 base from J, with 17 bases between. The CDR3 spans 16 residues. CDR1 is MDHEN and CDR2 is SYDVKM in the germline V gene. The CDR3 sequence is CASSAPRGAGTDTQYF. DNA for the CDR3: TGTGCCAGCAGCGCCCCTCGCGGTGCGGGCACAGATACGCAGTATTTT.

J is TRBJ2-2 and V is TRBV29-1; D tentatively fits TRBD1 or TRBD2 (5 bases each). Trimming cost V 5 bases and J 1 base, with 17 bases left between them. CDR1 and CDR2 (germline): SQVTM, ANQGSEA. The CDR3 spans 16 residues. The CDR3 coding sequence is TGCAGCGTTACGATAACCGGGACCCTGAACACCGGGGAGCTGTTTTTT. It codes for CSVTITGTLNTGELFF.

This CDR3 is CATSRELSTTGELFF. The CDR3 DNA sequence: TGTGCCACCAGCAGAGAGCTGAGCACTACCGGGGAGCTGTTTTTT. V and J are TRBV15 and TRBJ2-2; D not resolved. This CDR3 has 15 amino acids. V shed 0 bases and J shed 5 bases, with 10 bases lying between them. Germline-derived CDR1 and CDR2 are LNHNV and YYDKDF (reference sequence).

As DNA, the CDR3 is TGTGCCAGCAGCCTCGGAGCGGTCACTGAAGCTTTCTTT. Translated: CASSLGAVTEAFF. The rearrangement links TRBV27 to TRBJ1-1; D gene unclear. The CDR3 loop spans 13 amino acids. The germline gives CDR1 MNHEY, CDR2 SMNVEV (reference sequence). Trimming shortened V by 6 bases and J by 4 bases, and 12 bases separated the two germline ends.

J is TRBJ1-5 and V is TRBV4-1, with a tentative D call TRBD1 (6 bases). The germline V gene has CDR1 MGHRA and CDR2 YSYEKL. The V end lost 8 bases, the J end lost 6 bases, and 17 bases lay between the germline ends. This CDR3 contains 14 residues. CDR3 in DNA: TGCGCCAGCGGAAATACAGGGCGGTCTCAGCCCCAGCATTTT. Amino acid sequence: CASGNTGRSQPQHF.

This clone has just a few counts. The CDR3 here is CARDRAGVTYEQYF. The CDR3 nucleotides are TGTGCTAGAGACCGAGCGGGAGTTACCTACGAGCAGTACTTC. V usage is TRBV7-7 and J usage is TRBJ2-7; 8 bases are a match to TRBD2. The CDR3 contains 14 residues. Per germline, CDR1 SSHAT and CDR2 FNYEAQ (reference sequence). Together with reference TRBV7-7 and TRBJ2-7, the CDR3 gives the full variable domain: GAGVSQSPRYKVTKRGQDVTLRCDPISSHATLYWYQQALGQGPEFLTYFNYEAQPDKSGLPSDRFSAERPEGSISTLTIQRTEQRDSAMYRCARDRAGVTYEQYFGPGTRLTVT.

The chain uses TRBV4-1 and TRBJ2-7; D is unclear. Per germline, CDR1 MGHRA and CDR2 YSYEKL. The CDR3 spans 14 residues. V gave up 4 bases and J gave up 5 bases, with 15 bases separating them. Here the CDR3 reads CASSRVKGLNEQYF. DNA of the CDR3: TGCGCCAGCAGCCGAGTAAAGGGTTTGAACGAGCAGTACTTC.

The chain joins TRBV5-1 to TRBJ2-5; D gene uncertain. Trimming pared 1 base from V and 2 bases from J, leaving 12 bases between. This CDR3 is 15 amino acids long. The V gene's germline CDR1 is SGHRS and CDR2 YFSETQ. CDR3 region: CASSLQGPPQETQYF. The CDR3 DNA reads as TGCGCCAGCAGCTTGCAAGGCCCTCCGCAAGAGACCCAGTACTTC.

CDR3 amino acids: CASMWHPTYEQYF. DNA for the CDR3: TGTGCCAGCATGTGGCACCCCACCTACGAGCAGTACTTC. The rearrangement uses TRBV6-1 and TRBJ2-7, with unresolved D. V was shortened by 7 bases and J by 2 bases, with 12 bases between the two germline ends. This CDR3 region has 13 residues. Germline V gene lookup returns CDR1 MNHNS and CDR2 SASEGT.

This sequence joins TRBV4-1 and TRBJ2-3; 10 nucleotides line up with TRBD1. The CDR3 is 16 amino acids. J gave up 2 bases and V 4 bases, and 6 bases lay outside the gene matches. Germline CDR1 MGHRA, CDR2 YSYEKL. CDR3 sequence: CASSRGTGVDTDTQYF. The CDR3 DNA follows: TGCGCCAGCAGCCGAGGGACAGGGGTGGACACAGATACGCAGTATTTT.

Points on this clone: Mismatch with germline at one junction end may stem from a read error. The chain joins TRBV7-2 to TRBJ2-7; D unclear. The germline V gene encodes CDR1 SGHTA and CDR2 FQGNSA. The CDR3 spans 12 residues. The CDR3 nucleotides are TGTGCCAGCAGCTTAGCCAAGACGGGCCTGATGTTC. The encoded protein is CASSLAKTGLMF.

The chain uses TRBV28 and TRBJ2-2, with 11 bases matching TRBD2. Per the germline V gene, CDR1 is MDHEN and CDR2 is SYDVKM. The CDR3 consists of 17 residues. V gave up 5 bases and J gave up 9 bases; unmatched junction bases: 14. CDR3 loop: CASSAPGLAVPSRELFF. In DNA, the CDR3 is TGTGCCAGCAGTGCACCGGGACTAGCGGTCCCTTCGCGGGAGCTGTTTTTT.

V and J are TRBV25-1 and TRBJ2-2, with D uncertain. The V end lost 1 base, the J end lost 6 bases, and 9 bases lay between the germline ends. The CDR3 is made up of 14 amino acids. In germline, CDR1 is MGHDK, CDR2 SYGVNS. The CDR3 sequence is CASSESDRAGELFF. In DNA, the CDR3 is TGTGCCAGCAGTGAATCTGATCGTGCCGGGGAGCTGTTTTTT.